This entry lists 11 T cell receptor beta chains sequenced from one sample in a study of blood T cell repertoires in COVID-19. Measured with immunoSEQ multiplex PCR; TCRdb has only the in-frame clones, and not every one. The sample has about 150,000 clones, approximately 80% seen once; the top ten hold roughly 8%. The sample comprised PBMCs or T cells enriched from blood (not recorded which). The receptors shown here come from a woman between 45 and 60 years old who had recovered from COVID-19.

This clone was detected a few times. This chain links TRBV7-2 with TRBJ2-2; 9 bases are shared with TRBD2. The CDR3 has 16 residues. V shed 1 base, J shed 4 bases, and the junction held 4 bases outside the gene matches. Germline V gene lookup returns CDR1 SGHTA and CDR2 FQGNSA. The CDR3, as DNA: TGTGCCAGCAGCTTAGTAGGGACTAGCTTCACCGGGGAGCTGTTTTTT. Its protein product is CASSLVGTSFTGELFF.

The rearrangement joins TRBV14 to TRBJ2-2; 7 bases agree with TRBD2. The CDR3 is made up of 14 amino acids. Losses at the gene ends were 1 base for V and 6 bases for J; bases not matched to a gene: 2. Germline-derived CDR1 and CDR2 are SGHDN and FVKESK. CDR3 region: CASSQVGGAGELFF. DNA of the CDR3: TGTGCCAGCAGCCAAGTTGGGGGGGCCGGGGAGCTGTTTTTT.

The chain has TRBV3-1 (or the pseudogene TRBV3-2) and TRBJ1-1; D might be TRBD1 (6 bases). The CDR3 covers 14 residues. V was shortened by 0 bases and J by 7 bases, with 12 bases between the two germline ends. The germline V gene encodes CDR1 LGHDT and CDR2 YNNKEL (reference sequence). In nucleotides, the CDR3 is TGTGCCAGCAGCCAAGAGGAGGGAGGGGGTGAAGCTTTCTTT. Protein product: CASSQEEGGGEAFF.

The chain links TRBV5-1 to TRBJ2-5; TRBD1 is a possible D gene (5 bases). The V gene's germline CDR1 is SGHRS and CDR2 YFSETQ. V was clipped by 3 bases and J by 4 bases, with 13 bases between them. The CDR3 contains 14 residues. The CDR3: CASSSPGMGETQYF. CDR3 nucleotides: TGCGCCAGCAGCTCCCCAGGGATGGGAGAGACCCAGTACTTC. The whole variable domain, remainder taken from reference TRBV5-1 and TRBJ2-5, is KAGVTQTPRYLIKTRGQQVTLSCSPISGHRSVSWYQQTPGQGLQFLFEYFSETQRNKGNFPGRFSGRQFSNSRSEMNVSTLELGDSALYLCASSSPGMGETQYFGPGTRLLVL.

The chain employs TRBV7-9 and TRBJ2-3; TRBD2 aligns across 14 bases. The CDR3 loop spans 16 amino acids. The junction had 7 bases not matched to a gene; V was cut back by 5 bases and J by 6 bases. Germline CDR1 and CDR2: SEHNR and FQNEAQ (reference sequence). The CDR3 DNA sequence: TGTGCCAGCAGCCGGGGACTAGCGGGGGTGTCGGATACGCAGTATTTT. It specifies CASSRGLAGVSDTQYF.

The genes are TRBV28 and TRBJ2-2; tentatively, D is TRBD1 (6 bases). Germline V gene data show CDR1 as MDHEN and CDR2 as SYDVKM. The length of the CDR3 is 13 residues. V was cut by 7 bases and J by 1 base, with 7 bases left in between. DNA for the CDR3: TGTGCCAGCAAACAGGGGAACACCGGGGAGCTGTTTTTT. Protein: CASKQGNTGELFF. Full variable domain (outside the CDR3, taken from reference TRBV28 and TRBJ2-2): DVKVTQSSRYLVKRTGEKVFLECVQDMDHENMFWYRQDPGLGLRLIYFSYDVKMKEKGDIPEGYSVSREKKERFSLILESASTNQTSMYLCASKQGNTGELFFGEGSRLTVL.

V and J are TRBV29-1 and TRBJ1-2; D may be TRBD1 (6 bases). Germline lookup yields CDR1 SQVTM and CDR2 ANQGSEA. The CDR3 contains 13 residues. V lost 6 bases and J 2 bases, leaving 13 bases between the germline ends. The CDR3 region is CSVAQTGNYGYTF. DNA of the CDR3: TGCAGCGTAGCTCAAACAGGGAACTATGGCTACACCTTC.

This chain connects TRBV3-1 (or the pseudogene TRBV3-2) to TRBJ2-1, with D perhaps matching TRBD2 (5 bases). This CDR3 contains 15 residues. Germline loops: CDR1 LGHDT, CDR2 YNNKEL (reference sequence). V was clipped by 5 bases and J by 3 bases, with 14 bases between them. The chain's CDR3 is CASSEASWGYNEQFF. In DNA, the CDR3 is TGTGCCAGCAGCGAGGCTAGCTGGGGCTACAATGAGCAGTTCTTC.

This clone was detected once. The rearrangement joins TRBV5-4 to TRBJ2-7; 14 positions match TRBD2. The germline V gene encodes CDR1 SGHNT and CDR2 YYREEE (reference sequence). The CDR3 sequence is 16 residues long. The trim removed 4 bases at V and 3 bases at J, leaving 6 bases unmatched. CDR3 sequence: CASSKLGTSGSYEQYF. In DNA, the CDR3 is TGTGCCAGCAGCAAACTCGGGACTAGCGGGAGCTACGAGCAGTACTTC.

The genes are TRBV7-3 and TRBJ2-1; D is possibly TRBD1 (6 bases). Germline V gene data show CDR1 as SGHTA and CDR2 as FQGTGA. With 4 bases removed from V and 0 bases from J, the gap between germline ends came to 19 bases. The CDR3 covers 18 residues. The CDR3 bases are TGTGCCAGCAGCTCATGGGAAACAGGGCGAGGCTCCTACAATGAGCAGTTCTTC. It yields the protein CASSSWETGRGSYNEQFF.

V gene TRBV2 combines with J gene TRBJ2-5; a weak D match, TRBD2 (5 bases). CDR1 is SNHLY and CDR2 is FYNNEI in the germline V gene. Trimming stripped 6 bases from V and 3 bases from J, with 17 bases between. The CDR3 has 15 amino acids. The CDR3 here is CASRVQLGLKETQYF. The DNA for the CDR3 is TGTGCCAGCAGGGTCCAGCTAGGACTCAAAGAGACCCAGTACTTC. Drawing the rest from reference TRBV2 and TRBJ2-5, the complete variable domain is EPEVTQTPSHQVTQMGQEVILRCVPISNHLYFYWYRQILGQKVEFLVSFYNNEISEKSEIFDDQFSVERPDGSNFTLKIRSTKLEDSAMYFCASRVQLGLKETQYFGPGTRLLVL.